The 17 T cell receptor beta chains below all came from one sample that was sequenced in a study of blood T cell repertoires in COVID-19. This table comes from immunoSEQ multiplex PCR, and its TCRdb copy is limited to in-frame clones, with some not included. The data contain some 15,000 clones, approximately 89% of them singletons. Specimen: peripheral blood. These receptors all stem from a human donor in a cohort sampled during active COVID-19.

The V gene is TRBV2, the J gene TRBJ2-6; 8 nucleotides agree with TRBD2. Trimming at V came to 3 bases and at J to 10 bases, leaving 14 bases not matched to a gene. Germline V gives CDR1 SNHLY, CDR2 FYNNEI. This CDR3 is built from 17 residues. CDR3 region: CASSERRRGGLSNVLTF. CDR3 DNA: TGTGCCAGCAGTGAGAGGCGACGGGGGGGCCTCTCGAACGTCCTGACTTTC.

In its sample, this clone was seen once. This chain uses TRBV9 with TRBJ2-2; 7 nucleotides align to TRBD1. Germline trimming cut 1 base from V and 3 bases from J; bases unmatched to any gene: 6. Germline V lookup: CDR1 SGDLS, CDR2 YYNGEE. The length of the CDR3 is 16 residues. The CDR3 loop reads CASSVRPDRYTGELFF. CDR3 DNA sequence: TGTGCCAGCAGCGTAAGGCCGGACAGGTACACCGGGGAGCTGTTTTTT.

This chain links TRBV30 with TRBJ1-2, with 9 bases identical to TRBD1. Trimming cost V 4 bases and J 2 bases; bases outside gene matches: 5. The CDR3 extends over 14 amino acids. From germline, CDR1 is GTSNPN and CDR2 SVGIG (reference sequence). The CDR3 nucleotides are TGTGCCTGGACTTTCGGACAGGGGAACTATGGCTACACCTTC. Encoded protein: CAWTFGQGNYGYTF.

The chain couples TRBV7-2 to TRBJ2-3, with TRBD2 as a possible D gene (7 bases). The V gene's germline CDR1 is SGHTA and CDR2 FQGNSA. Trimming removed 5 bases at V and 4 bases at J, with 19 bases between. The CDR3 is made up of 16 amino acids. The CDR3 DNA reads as TGTGCCAGCAGCGAGGGGCGTCGGGGGGCGGCAGATACGCAGTATTTT. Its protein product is CASSEGRRGAADTQYF.

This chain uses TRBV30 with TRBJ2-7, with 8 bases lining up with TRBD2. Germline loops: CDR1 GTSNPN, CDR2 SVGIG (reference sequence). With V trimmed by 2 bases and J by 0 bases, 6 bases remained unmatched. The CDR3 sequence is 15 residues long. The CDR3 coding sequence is TGTGCCTGGAGTTCCGGGGGGGACGGCTCCTACGAGCAGTACTTC. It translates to CAWSSGGDGSYEQYF.

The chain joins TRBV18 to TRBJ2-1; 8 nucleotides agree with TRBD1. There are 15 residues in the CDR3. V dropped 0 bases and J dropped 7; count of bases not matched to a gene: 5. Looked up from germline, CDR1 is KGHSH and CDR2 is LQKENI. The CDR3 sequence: CASSPPTGVWNEQFF. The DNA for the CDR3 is TGTGCCAGCTCACCACCGACAGGGGTGTGGAATGAGCAGTTCTTC.

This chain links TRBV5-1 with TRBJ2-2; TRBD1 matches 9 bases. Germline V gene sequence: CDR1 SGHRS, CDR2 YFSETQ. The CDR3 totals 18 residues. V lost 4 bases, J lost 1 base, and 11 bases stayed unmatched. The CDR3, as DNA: TGCGCCAGCAGCCGATCACCCGGGACAGGGATGAACACCGGGGAGCTGTTTTTT. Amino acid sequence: CASSRSPGTGMNTGELFF.

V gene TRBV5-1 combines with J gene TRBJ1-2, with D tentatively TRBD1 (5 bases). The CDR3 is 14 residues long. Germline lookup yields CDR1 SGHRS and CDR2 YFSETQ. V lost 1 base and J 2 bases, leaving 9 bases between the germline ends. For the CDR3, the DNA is TGCGCCAGCAGCTTGATACCAGGGAACTATGGCTACACCTTC. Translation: CASSLIPGNYGYTF.

CDR3 bases: TGTGCCAGCAGCTCTAACAGCCTCGAGCAGTACTTC. Amino acid sequence: CASSSNSLEQYF. J is TRBJ2-7 and V is TRBV12-3 or TRBV12-4; D unclear. The CDR3 sequence is 12 residues long. V was trimmed by 6 bases and J by 6 bases, leaving 12 bases between them.

The CDR3: CASSRGTTLRREPKFF. DNA for the CDR3: TGTGCCAGCAGCCGAGGGACTACCCTTAGAAGAGAACCAAAGTTCTTC. The rearrangement joins TRBV7-8 to TRBJ2-1, with 7 nucleotides matching TRBD2. The length of the CDR3 is 16 residues. From germline, CDR1 is SGHVS and CDR2 FQNEAQ. V was clipped by 5 bases and J by 14 bases; unmatched bases: 21.

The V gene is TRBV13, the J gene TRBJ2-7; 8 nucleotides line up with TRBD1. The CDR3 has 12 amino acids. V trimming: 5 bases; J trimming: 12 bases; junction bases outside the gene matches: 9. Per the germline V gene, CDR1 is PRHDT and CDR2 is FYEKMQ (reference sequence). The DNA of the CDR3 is TGTGCCAGCAGCATTCAGGGGGCGGCGGGGTACTTC. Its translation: CASSIQGAAGYF. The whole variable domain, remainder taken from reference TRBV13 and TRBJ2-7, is AAGVIQSPRHLIKEKRETATLKCYPIPRHDTVYWYQQGPGQDPQFLISFYEKMQSDKGSIPDRFSAQQFSDYHSELNMSSLELGDSALYFCASSIQGAAGYFGPGTRLTVT.

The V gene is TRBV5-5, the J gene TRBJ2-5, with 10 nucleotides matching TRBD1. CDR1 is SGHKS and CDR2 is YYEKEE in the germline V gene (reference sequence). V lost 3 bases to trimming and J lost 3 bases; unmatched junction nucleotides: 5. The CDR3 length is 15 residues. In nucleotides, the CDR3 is TGTGCCAGCAGCTCAACCGGGACAGGGGAAGAGACCCAGTACTTC. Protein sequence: CASSSTGTGEETQYF. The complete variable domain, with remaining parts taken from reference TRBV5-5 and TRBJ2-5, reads DAGVTQSPTHLIKTRGQQVTLRCSPISGHKSVSWYQQVLGQGPQFIFQYYEKEERGRGNFPDRFSARQFPNYSSELNVNALLLGDSALYLCASSSTGTGEETQYFGPGTRLLVL.

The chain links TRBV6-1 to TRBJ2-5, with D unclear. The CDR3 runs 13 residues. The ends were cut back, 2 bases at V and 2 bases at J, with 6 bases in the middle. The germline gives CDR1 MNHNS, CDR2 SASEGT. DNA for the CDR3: TGTGCCAGCAGTGAAAGTAGACAAGAGACCCAGTACTTC. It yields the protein CASSESRQETQYF.

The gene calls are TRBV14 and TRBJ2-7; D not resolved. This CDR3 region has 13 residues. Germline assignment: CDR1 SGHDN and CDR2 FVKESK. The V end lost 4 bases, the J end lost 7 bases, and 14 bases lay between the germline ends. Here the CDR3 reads CASSLIFYGEQYF. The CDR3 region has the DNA TGTGCCAGCAGCCTGATCTTTTACGGGGAGCAGTACTTC.

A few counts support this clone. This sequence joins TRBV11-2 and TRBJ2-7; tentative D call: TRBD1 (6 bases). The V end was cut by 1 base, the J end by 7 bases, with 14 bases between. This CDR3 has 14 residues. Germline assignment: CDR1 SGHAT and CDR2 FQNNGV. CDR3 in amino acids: CASSLAAGVGEQYF. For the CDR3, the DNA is TGTGCCAGCAGCTTAGCGGCAGGGGTGGGGGAGCAGTACTTC.

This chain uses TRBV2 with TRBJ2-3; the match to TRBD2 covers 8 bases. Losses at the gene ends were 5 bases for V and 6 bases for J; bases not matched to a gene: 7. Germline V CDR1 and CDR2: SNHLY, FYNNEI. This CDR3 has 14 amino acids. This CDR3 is CASSISGIGDTQYF. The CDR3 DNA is TGTGCCAGCAGTATTAGCGGGATAGGGGATACGCAGTATTTT.

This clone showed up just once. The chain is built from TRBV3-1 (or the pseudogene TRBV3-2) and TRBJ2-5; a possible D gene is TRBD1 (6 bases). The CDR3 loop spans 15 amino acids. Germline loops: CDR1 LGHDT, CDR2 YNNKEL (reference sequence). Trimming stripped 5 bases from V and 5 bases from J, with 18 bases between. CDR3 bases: TGTGCCAGCAGCAGACAGACAGGAGTGATGGAGACCCAGTACTTC. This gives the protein CASSRQTGVMETQYF.